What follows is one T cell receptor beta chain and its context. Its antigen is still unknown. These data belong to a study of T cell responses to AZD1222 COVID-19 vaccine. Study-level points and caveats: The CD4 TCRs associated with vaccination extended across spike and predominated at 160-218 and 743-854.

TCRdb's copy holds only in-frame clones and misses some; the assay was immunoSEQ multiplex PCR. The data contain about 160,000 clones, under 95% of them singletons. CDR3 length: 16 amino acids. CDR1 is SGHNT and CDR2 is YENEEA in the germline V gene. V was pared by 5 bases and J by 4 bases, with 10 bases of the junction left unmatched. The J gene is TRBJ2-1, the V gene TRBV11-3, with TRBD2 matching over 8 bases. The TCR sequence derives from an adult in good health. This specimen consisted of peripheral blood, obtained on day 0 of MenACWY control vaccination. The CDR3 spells CASSGGLAGKYNEQFF. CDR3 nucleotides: TGTGCCAGCAGCGGGGGCTTAGCGGGGAAATACAATGAGCAGTTCTTC.